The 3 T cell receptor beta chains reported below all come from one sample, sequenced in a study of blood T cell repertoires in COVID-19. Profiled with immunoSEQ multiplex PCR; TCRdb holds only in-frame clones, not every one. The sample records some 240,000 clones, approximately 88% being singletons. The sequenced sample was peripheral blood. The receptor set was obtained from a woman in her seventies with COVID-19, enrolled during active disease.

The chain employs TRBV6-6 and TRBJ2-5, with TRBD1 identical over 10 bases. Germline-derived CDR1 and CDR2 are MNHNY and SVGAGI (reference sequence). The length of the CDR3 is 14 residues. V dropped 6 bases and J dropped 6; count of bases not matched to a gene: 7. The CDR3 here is CASRTDRGQKTQYF. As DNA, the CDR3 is TGTGCCAGCAGAACAGACAGGGGGCAAAAGACCCAGTACTTC.

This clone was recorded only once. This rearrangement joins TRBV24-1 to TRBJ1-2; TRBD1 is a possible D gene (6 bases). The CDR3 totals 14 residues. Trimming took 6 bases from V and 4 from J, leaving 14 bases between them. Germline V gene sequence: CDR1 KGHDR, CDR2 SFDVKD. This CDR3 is CATSLGTPPYGYTF. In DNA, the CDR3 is TGTGCCACCAGTTTGGGGACACCGCCCTATGGCTACACCTTC.

CDR3 residues: CASGRSGRTYNEQFF. CDR3 nucleotide sequence: TGTGCTAGTGGGCGGAGCGGGAGAACCTACAATGAGCAGTTCTTC. The V and J genes are TRBV12-5 and TRBJ2-1; 8 bases agree with TRBD2. The CDR3 sequence is 15 residues long. The J segment lost 2 bases and the V segment lost 6 bases, leaving 6 bases of the junction unmatched. Germline V lookup: CDR1 LGHNT, CDR2 FRNRAP.